This T cell receptor (beta chain) was retrieved from a study of T-cell memory formation after mild COVID-19. This clonotype was detected a few times. The length of the CDR3 is 15 residues. Germline CDR1 SNHLY, CDR2 FYNNEI. V lost 7 bases and J lost 0, with 13 bases in between. Constant-segment primers and 5'RACE yielded cDNA libraries for TCR alpha and TCR beta, each carrying sample barcodes and UMIs. Via MiXCR, TCRdb re-called the 5' RACE reads, giving one row per CDR3 protein. Counted here are a few hundred thousand distinct CDR3 sequences, roughly 17% occurring once; the ten biggest clones make up about a fifth.

Sequenced input: PBMCs or a T cell subset sorted from them (not recorded which). This receptor was taken from a man aged 18 to 35 who had mild COVID-19 (a few samples of this study predate the infection). Cell type and time point are not known. The chain employs TRBV2 and TRBJ1-3, with D hard to call. The CDR3 region is CASIPTVSSGNTIYF. The DNA of the CDR3 is TGTGCCAGCATCCCGACTGTCAGCTCTGGAAACACCATATATTTT. The full variable domain, rest sourced from reference TRBV2 and TRBJ1-3, is EPEVTQTPSHQVTQMGQEVILRCVPISNHLYFYWYRQILGQKVEFLVSFYNNEISEKSEIFDDQFSVERPDGSNFTLKIRSTKLEDSAMYFCASIPTVSSGNTIYFGEGSWLTVV.